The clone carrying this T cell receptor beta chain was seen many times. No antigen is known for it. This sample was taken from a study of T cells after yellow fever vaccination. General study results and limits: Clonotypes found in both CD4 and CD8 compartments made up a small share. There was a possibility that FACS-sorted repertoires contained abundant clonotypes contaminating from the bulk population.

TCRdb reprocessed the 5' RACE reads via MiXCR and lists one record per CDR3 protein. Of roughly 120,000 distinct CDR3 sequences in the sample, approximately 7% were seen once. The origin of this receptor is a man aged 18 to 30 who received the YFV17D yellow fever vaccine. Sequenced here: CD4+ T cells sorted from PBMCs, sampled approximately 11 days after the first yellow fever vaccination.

DNA for the CDR3: TGTGCCAGCTCACCATCCCCAGATACGCAGTATTTT. Its protein product is CASSPSPDTQYF. V gene TRBV18 combines with J gene TRBJ2-3; D gene ambiguous. Per germline, CDR1 KGHSH and CDR2 LQKENI. The CDR3 spans 12 residues. V was pared by 2 bases and J by 4 bases, with 4 bases between.